This TCR beta chain came from a study of T cell repertoires in ileal Crohn's disease. Turning to the study itself: About half received postoperative treatment, 10 to 11 with thiopurines and around 18 anti-TNF.

Overall study results and limits: Compared with CD4 T cells, sorted CD8 cells carried more expanded clones.

As regards this clone: Antigen specificity is unknown.

Approximately 500 nanograms of biopsy DNA per sample underwent TCRB immunosequencing. Profiled with immunoSEQ multiplex PCR; TCRdb holds only in-frame clones, not every one. The repertoire includes approximately 3,500 clones, approximately 91% of them detected once, and approximately 5.3% sits in the top ten. Germline values: CDR1 LNHDA, CDR2 SQIVND (reference sequence). The CDR3 is made up of 15 amino acids. Trimming at V came to 3 bases and at J to 4 bases, leaving 8 bases not matched to a gene. The chain joins TRBV19 to TRBJ1-2, with 7 bases that match TRBD1. This sequence originates from an adult with Crohn's disease. Sequencing used ileal tissue. The CDR3 DNA sequence: TGTGCCAGTAGTATCCCCGGACAGGCGCTCTATGGCTACACCTTC. This sequence encodes CASSIPGQALYGYTF.